The clone carrying this TCR beta chain was found a few times. Its specificity is unknown. This sample stems from a study of response to subunit inactivated influenza vaccine. The CDR3 is 14 amino acids. V lost 5 bases, J lost 4 bases, and 18 bases lay in between. Germline V CDR1 and CDR2: DFQATT, SNEGSKA (reference sequence). Overall study results and limits: The authors put forward the suggestion that each seasonal influenza vaccination may bring in only a limited number of new T cells.

TCRdb used MiXCR to reprocess the RT-PCR reads, holding one entry per CDR3 protein. Of about 500,000 distinct CDR3 sequences detected, over 10% appear once; the ten largest clones hold about an eighth. The TCR sequence derives from a middle-aged man who received an inactivated influenza vaccine. The J gene is TRBJ2-7, the V gene TRBV20-1; D is perhaps TRBD1 (6 bases). Material: PBMCs from blood, obtained around seven weeks after vaccination. In nucleotides, the CDR3 is TGCAGTGCTCTTCGGTCAGGGGATGGGTACGAGCAGTACTTC. Translating it yields CSALRSGDGYEQYF.